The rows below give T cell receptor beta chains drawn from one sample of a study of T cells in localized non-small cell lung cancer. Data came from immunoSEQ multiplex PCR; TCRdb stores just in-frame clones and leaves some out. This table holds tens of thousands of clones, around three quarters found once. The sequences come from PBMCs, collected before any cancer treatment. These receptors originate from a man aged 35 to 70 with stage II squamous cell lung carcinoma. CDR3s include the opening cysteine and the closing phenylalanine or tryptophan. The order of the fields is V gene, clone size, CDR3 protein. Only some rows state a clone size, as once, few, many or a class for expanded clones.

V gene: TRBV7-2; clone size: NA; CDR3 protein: CASSPGATYEQYF
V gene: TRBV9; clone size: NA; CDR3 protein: CASSVSSVNTEAFF
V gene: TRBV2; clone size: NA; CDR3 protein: CASSYQGDTTEAFF
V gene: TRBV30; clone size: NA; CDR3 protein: CAWSVKLAGNRGETQYF
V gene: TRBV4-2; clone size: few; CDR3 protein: CASSRELKDGSSGANVLTF
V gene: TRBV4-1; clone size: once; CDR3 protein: CASSPLGQGDRTQYF
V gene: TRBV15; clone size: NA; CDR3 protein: CATSREWGTSGRTDTQYF
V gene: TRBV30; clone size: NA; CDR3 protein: CAWSRDRGRYGYTF
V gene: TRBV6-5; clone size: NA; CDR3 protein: CASNSAGGDTQYF
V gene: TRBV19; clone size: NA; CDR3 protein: CASSAKNRGVGAFF
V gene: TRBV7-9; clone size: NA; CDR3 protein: CASSVGDRDSPLHF
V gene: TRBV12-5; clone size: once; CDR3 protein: CASGLSKSPYNEQFF
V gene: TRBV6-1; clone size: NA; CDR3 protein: CASSRRESTGNTIYF
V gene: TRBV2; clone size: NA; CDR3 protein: CASSGLGGRDTQYF
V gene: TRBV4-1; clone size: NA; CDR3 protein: CASSPGRLDRRTEAFF
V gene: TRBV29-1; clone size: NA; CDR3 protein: CSVRGSGTAFDGYTF
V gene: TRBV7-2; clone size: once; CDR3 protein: CASSYRGQGNEKLFF
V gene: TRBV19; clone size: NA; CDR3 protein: CASSPGLAPTEAYNEQFF
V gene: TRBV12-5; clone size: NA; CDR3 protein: CASGLGQGWGTEAFF
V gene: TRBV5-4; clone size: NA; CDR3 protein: CASSLGDGALYEQYF
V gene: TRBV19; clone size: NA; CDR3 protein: CASSIAGDYQPQHF
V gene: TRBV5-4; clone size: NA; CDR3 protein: CASSLARANTEAFF
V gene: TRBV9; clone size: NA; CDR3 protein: CASSVAPGTAYGYTF
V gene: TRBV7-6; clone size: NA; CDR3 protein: CASSLATDYEQYF
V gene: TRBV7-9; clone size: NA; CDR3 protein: CASSSRGQPYEQYF
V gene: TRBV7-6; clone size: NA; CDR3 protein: CASSSQWGQGNEQFF
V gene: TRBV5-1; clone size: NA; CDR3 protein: CASSPSGSHEQFF
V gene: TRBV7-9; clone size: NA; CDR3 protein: CASSLTPGTEKKLFF
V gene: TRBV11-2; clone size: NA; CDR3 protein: CASSPRDRGQQETQYF
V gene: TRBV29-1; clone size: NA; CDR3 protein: CSVDWGDGYTF
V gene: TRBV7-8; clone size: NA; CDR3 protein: CASSLGGRNQPQHF
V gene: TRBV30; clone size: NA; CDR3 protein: CAWTPPGSTEAFF
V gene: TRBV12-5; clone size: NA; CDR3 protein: CASGGNDEQFF
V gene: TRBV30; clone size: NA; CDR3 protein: CAWSVSGSRNTIYF
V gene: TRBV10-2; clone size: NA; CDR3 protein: CASSATDTQYF
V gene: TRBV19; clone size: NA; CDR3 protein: CASSKAQNEKLFF
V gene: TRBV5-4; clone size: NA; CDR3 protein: CASSLRRLAEDTQYF
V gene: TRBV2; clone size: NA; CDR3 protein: CASTRGTKNIQYF
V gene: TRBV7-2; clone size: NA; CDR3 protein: CASSLRGSGAGELFF
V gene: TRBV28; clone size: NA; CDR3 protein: CASSLGTGNQPQHF
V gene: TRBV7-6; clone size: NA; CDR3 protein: CASSPLVSRQETQYF
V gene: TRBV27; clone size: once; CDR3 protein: CASSSQGGETQYF
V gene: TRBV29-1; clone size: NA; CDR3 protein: CSAGANQETQYF
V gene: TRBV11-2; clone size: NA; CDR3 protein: CASSRQGRGVQETQYF
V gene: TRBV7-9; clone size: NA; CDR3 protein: CASSLGRGAYEQYF
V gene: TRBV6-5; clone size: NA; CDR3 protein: CASSYRGQGYEQYF
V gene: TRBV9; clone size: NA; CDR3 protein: CASRMDDVNNSPLHF
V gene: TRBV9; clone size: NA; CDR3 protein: CASSGRVDNSPLHF
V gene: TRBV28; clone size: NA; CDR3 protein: CASSPGTYYEQYF
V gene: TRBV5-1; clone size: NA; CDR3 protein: CASSLGGQSNEQFF
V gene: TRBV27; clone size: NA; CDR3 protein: CASSLSGGHGYTF
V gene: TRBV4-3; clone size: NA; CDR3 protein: CASSQRIAGEEETQYF
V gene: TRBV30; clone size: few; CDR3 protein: CAWSKQGSANEKLFF
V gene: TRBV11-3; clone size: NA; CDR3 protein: CASSPGLNTGELFF
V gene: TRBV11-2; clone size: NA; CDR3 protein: CASSLAAGVDYEQYF